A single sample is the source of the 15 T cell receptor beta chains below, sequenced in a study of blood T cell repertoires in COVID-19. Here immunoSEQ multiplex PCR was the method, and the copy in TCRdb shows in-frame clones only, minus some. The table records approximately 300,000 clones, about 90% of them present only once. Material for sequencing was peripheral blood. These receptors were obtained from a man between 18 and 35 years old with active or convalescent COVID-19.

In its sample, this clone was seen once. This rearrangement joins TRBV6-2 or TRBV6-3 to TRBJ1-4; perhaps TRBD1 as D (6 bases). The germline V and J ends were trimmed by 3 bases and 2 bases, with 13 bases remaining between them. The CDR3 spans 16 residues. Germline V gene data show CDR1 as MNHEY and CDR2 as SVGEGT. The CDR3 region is CASSYSTGHTNEKLFF. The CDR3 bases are TGTGCCAGCAGTTATTCCACAGGGCATACTAATGAAAAACTGTTTTTT.

The CDR3 protein is CAIRWGTADYEQYF. CDR3 coding DNA: TGTGCCATCAGATGGGGGACAGCGGACTACGAGCAGTACTTC. This sequence joins TRBV10-3 and TRBJ2-7, with 7 bases lining up with TRBD1. Germline V CDR1 and CDR2: ENHRY, SYGVKD. With 6 bases clipped from V and 3 bases from J, the junction kept 8 bases outside the gene matches. There are 14 residues in the CDR3.

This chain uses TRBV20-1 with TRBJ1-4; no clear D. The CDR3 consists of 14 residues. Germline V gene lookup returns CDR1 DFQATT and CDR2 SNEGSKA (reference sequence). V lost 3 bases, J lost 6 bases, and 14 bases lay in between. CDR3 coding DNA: TGCAGTGCTAGTGGGTCAGGAAATCATGAAAAACTGTTTTTT. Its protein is CSASGSGNHEKLFF.

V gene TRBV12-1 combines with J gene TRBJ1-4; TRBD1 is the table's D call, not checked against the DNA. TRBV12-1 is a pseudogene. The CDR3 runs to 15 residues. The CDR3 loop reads CASSPTGTTNEKLFF. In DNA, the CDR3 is TGTGCCAGCAGCCCGACAGGGACAACTAATGAAAAACTGTTTTTT.

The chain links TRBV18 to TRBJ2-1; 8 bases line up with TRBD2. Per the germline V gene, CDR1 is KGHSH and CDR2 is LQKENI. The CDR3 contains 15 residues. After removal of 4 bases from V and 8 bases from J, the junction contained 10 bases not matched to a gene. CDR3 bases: TGTGCCAGCTCACGGAACGGGGGGGCTTTATATGAGCAGTTCTTC. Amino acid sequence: CASSRNGGALYEQFF.

CDR3 DNA: TGTGCCAGCAGCCCTGTACAGGGAAGGACCACTGAAGCTTTCTTT. It codes for CASSPVQGRTTEAFF. The chain recombines TRBV13 with TRBJ1-1; possible D gene TRBD1, 6 bases. The CDR3 is 15 amino acids. The V end was cut by 5 bases, the J end by 4 bases, with 17 bases between. CDR1 is PRHDT, CDR2 FYEKMQ, per germline (reference sequence). The full variable domain, completed using reference TRBV13 and TRBJ1-1, is AAGVIQSPRHLIKEKRETATLKCYPIPRHDTVYWYQQGPGQDPQFLISFYEKMQSDKGSIPDRFSAQQFSDYHSELNMSSLELGDSALYFCASSPVQGRTTEAFFGQGTRLTVV.

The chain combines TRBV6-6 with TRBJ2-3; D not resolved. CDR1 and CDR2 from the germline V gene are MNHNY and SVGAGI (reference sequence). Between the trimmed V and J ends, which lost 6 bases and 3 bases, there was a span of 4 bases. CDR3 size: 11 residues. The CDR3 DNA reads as TGTGCCAGCAGCCCGACAGATACGCAGTATTTT. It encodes CASSPTDTQYF.

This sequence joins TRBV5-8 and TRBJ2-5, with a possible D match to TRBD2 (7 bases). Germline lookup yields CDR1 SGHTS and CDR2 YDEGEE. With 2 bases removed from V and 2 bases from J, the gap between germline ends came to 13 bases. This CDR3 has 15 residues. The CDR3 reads CASSLSGGAQETQYF. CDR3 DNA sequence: TGTGCCAGCAGCTTAAGTGGGGGGGCTCAAGAGACCCAGTACTTC.

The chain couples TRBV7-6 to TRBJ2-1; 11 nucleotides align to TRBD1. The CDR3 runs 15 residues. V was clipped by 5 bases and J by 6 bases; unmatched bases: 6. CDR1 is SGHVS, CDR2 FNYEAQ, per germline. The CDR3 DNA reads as TGTGCCAGCAGCGATGGGGACAGGGGGTTCAATGAGCAGTTCTTC. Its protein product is CASSDGDRGFNEQFF. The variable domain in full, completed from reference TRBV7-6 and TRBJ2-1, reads GAGVSQSPRYKVTKRGQDVALRCDPISGHVSLYWYRQALGQGPEFLTYFNYEAQQDKSGLPNDRFSAERPEGSISTLTIQRTEQRDSAMYRCASSDGDRGFNEQFFGPGTRLTVL.

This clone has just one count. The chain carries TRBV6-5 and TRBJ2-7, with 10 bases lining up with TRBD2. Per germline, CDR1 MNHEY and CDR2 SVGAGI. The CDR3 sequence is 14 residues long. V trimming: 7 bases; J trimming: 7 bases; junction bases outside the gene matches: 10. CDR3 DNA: TGTGCCAGCACGCCTAGCGGGAGATGGGAAGAGCAGTACTTC. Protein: CASTPSGRWEEQYF.

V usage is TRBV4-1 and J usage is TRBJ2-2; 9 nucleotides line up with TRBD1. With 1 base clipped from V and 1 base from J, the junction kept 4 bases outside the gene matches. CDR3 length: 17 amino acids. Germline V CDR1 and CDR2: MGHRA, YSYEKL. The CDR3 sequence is CASSQGGTGQNTGELFF. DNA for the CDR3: TGCGCCAGCAGCCAAGGGGGGACAGGGCAGAACACCGGGGAGCTGTTTTTT.

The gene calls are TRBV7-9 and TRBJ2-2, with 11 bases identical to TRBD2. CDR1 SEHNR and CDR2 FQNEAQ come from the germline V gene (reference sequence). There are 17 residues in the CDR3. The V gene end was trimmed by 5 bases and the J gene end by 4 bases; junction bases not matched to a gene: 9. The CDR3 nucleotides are TGTGCCAGCAGCCCGACTAGCGGGAAATCGGGCACCGGGGAGCTGTTTTTT. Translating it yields CASSPTSGKSGTGELFF.

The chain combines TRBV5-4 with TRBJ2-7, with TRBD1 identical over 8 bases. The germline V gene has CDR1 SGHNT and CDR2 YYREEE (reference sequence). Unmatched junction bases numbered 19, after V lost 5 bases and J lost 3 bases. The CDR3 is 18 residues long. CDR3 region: CASSIEFVGRGQDYEQYF. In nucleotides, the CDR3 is TGTGCCAGCAGTATCGAGTTTGTGGGCCGGGGACAGGACTACGAGCAGTACTTC.

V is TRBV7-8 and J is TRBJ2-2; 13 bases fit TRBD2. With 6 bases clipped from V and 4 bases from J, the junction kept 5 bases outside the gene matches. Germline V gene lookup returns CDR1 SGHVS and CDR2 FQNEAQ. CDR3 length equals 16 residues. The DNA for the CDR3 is TGTGCCAGCAGGGGAGGGACTAGCGGGATCACCGGGGAGCTGTTTTTT. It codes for CASRGGTSGITGELFF.

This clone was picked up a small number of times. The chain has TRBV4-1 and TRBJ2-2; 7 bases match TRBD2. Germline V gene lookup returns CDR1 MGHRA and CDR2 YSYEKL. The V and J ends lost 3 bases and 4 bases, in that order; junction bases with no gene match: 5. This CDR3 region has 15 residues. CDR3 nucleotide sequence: TGCGCCAGCAGCCAGACGGGAGGACTCACCGGGGAGCTGTTTTTT. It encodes CASSQTGGLTGELFF.